The clone carrying this T cell receptor beta chain has more than one count but fewer than ten. Its antigen is currently unknown. This CDR3 comprises 17 residues. The germline CDR1 and CDR2 sequences are MGHRA and YSYEKL. V dropped 6 bases and J dropped 0 bases, with 15 bases sitting between them. The source of the sample is a study of STAT5B mutations in CD4+ large granular lymphocyte leukemia. Clones were read by immunoSEQ multiplex PCR, and TCRdb kept only the in-frame ones, dropping some. Seen here are nearly 30,000 clones, 79% observed once, and the top ten hold approximately 6.2%. The study, taken as a whole, reports: Main leukemic clonotypes were patient-specific, but roughly 25% appeared at low frequency elsewhere.

The source material was CD4+ T cells from blood buffy coats. This receptor was obtained from a human donor in good health. The V and J genes are TRBV4-1 and TRBJ1-6; D uncertain. The CDR3 region has the DNA TGCGCCAGCAGGTCCGGTGACCAGAGCTCCTATAATTCACCCCTCCACTTT. This codes for CASRSGDQSSYNSPLHF.